This T cell receptor (beta chain) was sequenced for a study of blood T cell repertoires in COVID-19. V was clipped by 4 bases and J by 11 bases, with 14 bases between them. CDR1 and CDR2 (germline): SEHNR, FQNEAQ (reference sequence). The CDR3 runs to 12 residues. Original analysis: Nucleated cell counts were estimated from reference gene primer amplification. Only in-frame clones appear in the TCRdb table, and some are missing; sequencing was by immunoSEQ multiplex PCR. For V, J and clone size, that table is used; D and trimming come from the DNA. This table has roughly 150,000 clones, around four fifths appearing once.

V and J are TRBV7-9 and TRBJ1-1; TRBD1 might be the D (5 bases). The sequencing sample was made of peripheral blood. This sequence originates from an elderly woman with acute or convalescent COVID-19. The CDR3 DNA reads as TGTGCCAGCAGCTCGGACACTGGGGTGGCTTTCTTT. This encodes CASSSDTGVAFF.